The 16 T cell receptor beta chains below come from one sample, sequenced in a study of naive and memory T cell subsets. The beta constant-region primer was an equimolar mix of two oligonucleotides covering TRBC1 and TRBC2. Nested alpha and beta constant-region primers with the SP2 primer drove four PCR rounds on ligated cDNA. Each CDR3 protein gets one entry after TCRdb re-called the UMI-ligation and nested PCR reads with MiXCR. This sample has approximately 8,100 distinct CDR3 sequences, with about 30% found just once. The material sequenced was CD8+ TEMRA cells from blood. Regarding subset: effector memory re-expressing CD45RA, CD45RA+ CD27-. All receptors derive from a human donor in good health.

The V gene is TRBV4-3, the J gene TRBJ2-1, with TRBD2 as a possible D gene (6 bases). The V and J ends lost 1 base and 3 bases respectively, with 7 bases between them. The CDR3 runs 14 residues. In germline, CDR1 is LGHNA, CDR2 YSLEER. The CDR3 loop reads CASSQAGVYNEQFF. CDR3 nucleotide sequence: TGCGCCAGCAGCCAAGCGGGGGTCTACAATGAGCAGTTCTTC.

In its sample, this clonotype was seen a few times. The V and J genes are TRBV7-9 and TRBJ2-4; D is perhaps TRBD1 (6 bases). This CDR3 comprises 13 residues. The germline V and J ends were trimmed by 1 base and 5 bases, with 6 bases remaining between them. Looked up from germline, CDR1 is SEHNR and CDR2 is FQNEAQ (reference sequence). As DNA, the CDR3 is TGTGCCAGCAGCTTAGGGACAGAAAACATTCAGTACTTC. This encodes CASSLGTENIQYF.

The V and J genes are TRBV20-1 and TRBJ1-4, with D possibly matching TRBD1 (5 bases). From germline, CDR1 is DFQATT and CDR2 SNEGSKA (reference sequence). The V end lost 1 base, the J end lost 0 bases, and 18 bases lay between the germline ends. This CDR3 has 18 residues. The CDR3 here is CSARGLGPSSATNEKLFF. As DNA, the CDR3 is TGCAGTGCTAGAGGTCTGGGACCTTCGTCTGCAACTAATGAAAAACTGTTTTTT.

This clonotype was observed a few times. The junction departs from the called germline gene at one end, perhaps through a read error. V gene TRBV6-5 combines with J gene TRBJ2-7; 7 bases are shared with TRBD2. Germline loops: CDR1 MNHEY, CDR2 SVGAGI. The CDR3 runs to 12 residues. As DNA, the CDR3 is TGTGCCAGCAGCGGCATTAGCGGGCTTCTTTTCTTC. Protein sequence: CASSGISGLLFF.

The chain couples TRBV15 to TRBJ2-2; the match to TRBD2 covers 11 bases. The germline V gene encodes CDR1 LNHNV and CDR2 YYDKDF (reference sequence). The CDR3 consists of 14 residues. V gave up 8 bases and J gave up 6 bases; unmatched junction bases: 5. The CDR3 DNA is TGTGCCACCCGGCTAGCGGGGGGTTCCGGGGAGCTGTTTTTT. Translated: CATRLAGGSGELFF.

This clonotype is deemed medium-sized. The rearrangement uses TRBV6-5 and TRBJ2-1, with unresolved D. In germline, CDR1 is MNHEY, CDR2 SVGAGI. The CDR3 is 13 residues long. Trimming took 6 bases from V and 10 from J, leaving 16 bases between them. CDR3 residues: CASSPSDGPEQFF. The CDR3 DNA sequence: TGTGCCAGCAGCCCCTCGGACGGACCCGAGCAGTTCTTC.

This clonotype was found a few times. The chain uses TRBV10-3 and TRBJ1-3; D not resolved. Germline CDR1 and CDR2: ENHRY and SYGVKD. V was cut by 6 bases and J by 0 bases, with 21 bases left in between. The CDR3 spans 18 residues. The CDR3 bases are TGTGCCATCAGATGGGAGGGAACCGCGAATCGCTCTGGAAACACCATATATTTT. Its protein is CAIRWEGTANRSGNTIYF.

This clonotype has more than one count but fewer than ten. V and J are TRBV6-2 or TRBV6-3 and TRBJ2-1; 9 nucleotides line up with TRBD1. CDR1 is MNHEY and CDR2 is SVGEGT in the germline V gene. The CDR3 is 15 amino acids. The V and J ends lost 7 bases and 10 bases, in that order; junction bases with no gene match: 14. This chain's CDR3 is CASKLGTGPREEQFF. The CDR3 DNA reads as TGTGCCAGCAAGTTGGGGACAGGGCCCCGGGAAGAGCAGTTCTTC.

This clonotype was seen only once. V is TRBV20-1 and J is TRBJ2-7; TRBD2 aligns across 7 bases. Trimming cost V 0 bases and J 2 bases; bases outside gene matches: 7. Germline loops: CDR1 DFQATT, CDR2 SNEGSKA (reference sequence). CDR3 size: 15 residues. CDR3 loop: CSARDHQRETYEQYF. CDR3 sequence (DNA): TGCAGTGCTAGAGATCACCAGCGGGAAACCTACGAGCAGTACTTC.

This clonotype has a handful of counts. This chain uses TRBV27 with TRBJ2-1; no firm D call. Trimming removed 5 bases at V and 5 bases at J, with 16 bases between. CDR3 length equals 15 residues. Germline CDR1 reads MNHEY; CDR2 reads SMNVEV (reference sequence). The DNA of the CDR3 is TGTGCCAGCAGTCCGAGATTGCGAACTCACAATGAGCAGTTCTTC. Its translation: CASSPRLRTHNEQFF.

This chain connects TRBV4-3 to TRBJ2-1, with D tentatively TRBD2 (5 bases). CDR1 LGHNA and CDR2 YSLEER come from the germline V gene. Trimming shortened V by 7 bases and J by 5 bases, and 18 bases separated the two germline ends. This CDR3 has 15 amino acids. The CDR3 nucleotides are TGCGCCAGCACCGAAGGGATAGCGAGAAACAATGAGCAGTTCTTC. Residues: CASTEGIARNNEQFF.

The V call is TRBV4-2, the J call TRBJ2-7, with D possibly matching TRBD1 (6 bases). Trimming shortened V by 1 base and J by 5 bases, and 21 bases separated the two germline ends. The CDR3 sequence is 17 residues long. Germline V gene data show CDR1 as LGHNA and CDR2 as YNFKEQ. The CDR3 DNA is TGTGCCAGCAGCCAAGCCGCCCCAGCAGGGGAAGCCGACGAGCAGTACTTC. Its translation is CASSQAAPAGEADEQYF.

This chain connects TRBV4-3 to TRBJ1-1; D gene ambiguous. There are 17 residues in the CDR3. Germline CDR1 and CDR2: LGHNA and YSLEER. V was pared by 0 bases and J by 4 bases, with 18 bases between. CDR3 protein: CASSQDLSALAGTEAFF. CDR3 bases: TGCGCCAGCAGCCAAGATCTTTCGGCGTTAGCGGGCACTGAAGCTTTCTTT.

This clonotype was observed a few times. The J gene is TRBJ2-4, the V gene TRBV7-9; unclear D gene. CDR1 and CDR2 (germline): SEHNR, FQNEAQ (reference sequence). Trimming took 8 bases from V and 0 from J, leaving 8 bases between them. The length of the CDR3 is 13 residues. The CDR3 nucleotides are TGTGCCAGCCGCGCAGTAGCCAAAAACATTCAGTACTTC. Translated, it gives CASRAVAKNIQYF.

The V call is TRBV27, the J call TRBJ2-1; the D is unclear. The ends were cut back, 2 bases at V and 8 bases at J, with 7 bases in the middle. This CDR3 spans 12 amino acids. CDR1 is MNHEY and CDR2 is SMNVEV in the germline V gene (reference sequence). The CDR3 DNA reads TGTGCCAGCAGTTTAAGTCCGCATGAGCAGTTCTTC. Translating it yields CASSLSPHEQFF.

The chain uses TRBV10-3 and TRBJ2-7, with unresolved D. There are 14 residues in the CDR3. CDR1 is ENHRY, CDR2 SYGVKD, per germline. Trimming stripped 3 bases from V and 2 bases from J, with 11 bases between. The CDR3 DNA reads TGTGCCATCAGTGATGGCACTCTCGCCTACGAGCAGTACTTC. It yields the protein CAISDGTLAYEQYF.